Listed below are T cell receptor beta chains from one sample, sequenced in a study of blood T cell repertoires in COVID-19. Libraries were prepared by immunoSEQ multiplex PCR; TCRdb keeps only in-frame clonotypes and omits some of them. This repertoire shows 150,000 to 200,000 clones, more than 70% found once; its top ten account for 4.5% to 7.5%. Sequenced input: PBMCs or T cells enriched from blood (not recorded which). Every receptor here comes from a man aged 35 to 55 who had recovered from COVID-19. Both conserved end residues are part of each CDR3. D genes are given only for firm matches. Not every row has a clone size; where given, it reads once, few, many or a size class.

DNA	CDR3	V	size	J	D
TGTGCCAGCAGCCCCATAGGCGGGGGAACACCCCACCGGGAGCTGTTTTTT	CASSPIGGGTPHRELFF	TRBV13	.	TRBJ2-2	TRBD2
TGTGCCAGCAAAGGACAGGTGAACACTGAAGCTTTCTTT	CASKGQVNTEAFF	TRBV2	.	TRBJ1-1	TRBD1
TGCGCCAGCAGCCGCGGGGGCGGGGGGCAAGAGACCCAGTACTTC	CASSRGGGGQETQYF	TRBV5-1	.	TRBJ2-5	TRBD2
TGTGCCTGGAGTGGCACAGGAGTCGGGGAGCTGTTTTTT	CAWSGTGVGELFF	TRBV30	.	TRBJ2-2	.
TGTGCCTGGAGTAGTACATTGGGAGGTCTCTACGAGCAGTACTTC	CAWSSTLGGLYEQYF	TRBV30	.	TRBJ2-7	.
TGTGCCAGCAGCTCCCTGACAGGGGGCAATCAGCCCCAGCATTTT	CASSSLTGGNQPQHF	TRBV7-9	.	TRBJ1-5	TRBD1
TGTGCCAGCAGCTCCCGACAGGGGGCGGGTGAAAAACTGTTTTTT	CASSSRQGAGEKLFF	TRBV9	.	TRBJ1-4	TRBD1
TGCGCCAGCAGCGTACGGACTCTAGATCACCAAGAGACCCAGTACTTC	CASSVRTLDHQETQYF	TRBV5-1	.	TRBJ2-5	.
TGTGCCAGCAACCCGGGGGGCCGCGGAACCGGGGAGCTGTTTTTT	CASNPGGRGTGELFF	TRBV6-5	.	TRBJ2-2	.
TGCGCCAGCAGCCTAGGGGCTACGAACACTGAAGCTTTCTTT	CASSLGATNTEAFF	TRBV10-1	.	TRBJ1-1	.
TGTGCCAGCAGCAAACAGGGGGTTGTGGACACTGAAGCTTTCTTT	CASSKQGVVDTEAFF	TRBV7-9	once	TRBJ1-1	TRBD1
TGTGCCAGCAGCTTGGGCGACACCTTCCCTGGCTACACCTTC	CASSLGDTFPGYTF	TRBV5-6	.	TRBJ1-2	.
TGTGCCAGCACCCTAAGGTCCTGGGGGGGCACAGATACGCAGTATTTT	CASTLRSWGGTDTQYF	TRBV27	.	TRBJ2-3	.
TGTGCCAGCAGCGTAGCTCACAACGGGGGCACAGATACGCAGTATTTT	CASSVAHNGGTDTQYF	TRBV9	once	TRBJ2-3	.
TGTGCCAGCACCCTCGGGGGGGGATCTGGTCGCACCTTC	CASTLGGGSGRTF	TRBV6-5	.	TRBJ1-2	.
TGTGCCAGCAGTGAAGAAGGAGACACAGATACGCAGTATTTT	CASSEEGDTDTQYF	TRBV6-4	.	TRBJ2-3	.
TGTGCCAGCAGCTTGACGACTGTGGTATACAATGAGCAGTTCTTC	CASSLTTVVYNEQFF	TRBV5-5	.	TRBJ2-1	.
TGTGCCAGCAGTTACTCTGACAGGGGTGGCACTGAAGCTTTCTTT	CASSYSDRGGTEAFF	TRBV6-6	.	TRBJ1-1	TRBD1
TGTGCCACCAGCCCTCGGGGGGGTAGGGATGAGCAGTTCTTC	CATSPRGGRDEQFF	TRBV24-1	.	TRBJ2-1	TRBD2
TGCGCCAGCAGCCAGAACAGGCGCTCTATGAACACTGAAGCTTTCTTT	CASSQNRRSMNTEAFF	TRBV5-1	.	TRBJ1-1	.
TGTGCCACCAGTGAGGACAGGGATAACACCGGGGAGCTGTTTTTT	CATSEDRDNTGELFF	TRBV24-1	few	TRBJ2-2	TRBD1
TGCGCCAGCAGTGAGACTAGCGGCGAACGTCGGGAGCTGTTTTTT	CASSETSGERRELFF	TRBV10-1	few	TRBJ2-2	TRBD2
TGTGCCAGCAGCCAATCAGGGGCCACTGAAGCTTTCTTT	CASSQSGATEAFF	TRBV3-1/TRBV3-2	once	TRBJ1-1	.
TGTGCCACCAGTGAAGGACAGTTCTATGGCTACACCTTC	CATSEGQFYGYTF	TRBV24-1	.	TRBJ1-2	.
TGTGCCAGTACAACTATAACCCGAGGATCTGGGGCCAACGTCCTGACTTTC	CASTTITRGSGANVLTF	TRBV19	.	TRBJ2-6	.
TGTGCCAGCAGGGGAGGTTCGGGGGGCACTGAAGCTTTCTTT	CASRGGSGGTEAFF	TRBV9	once	TRBJ1-1	.
TGCGCCAGCAGCCCCACTGACAGGGGGGAGGAGACCCAGTACTTC	CASSPTDRGEETQYF	TRBV5-1	.	TRBJ2-5	TRBD1
TGTGCCAGCCAAGAGGGACTGTATAATTCACCCCTCCACTTT	CASQEGLYNSPLHF	TRBV6-5	.	TRBJ1-6	.
TGTGCTAGTGGTATAGCGACAGGAGGTGGGATCTATGGCTACACCTTC	CASGIATGGGIYGYTF	TRBV12-5	.	TRBJ1-2	.
TGTGCCAGTAGAGAACTACAGGGAGCTGGAAGAAGGACAGATACGCAGTATTTT	CASRELQGAGRRTDTQYF	TRBV19	.	TRBJ2-3	.
TGTGCCAGCAGCTGGGGGACAGGGGGGAACACTGAAGCTTTCTTT	CASSWGTGGNTEAFF	TRBV5-6	.	TRBJ1-1	TRBD1
TGCGCCAGCAGCTTTCAGGGGGCCGATTCACCCCTCCACTTT	CASSFQGADSPLHF	TRBV5-1	.	TRBJ1-6	TRBD1
TGTGCCACCAGTGACTCCGTGGCGGTCAGGGGGTCCGGGGAGCTGTTTTTT	CATSDSVAVRGSGELFF	TRBV24-1	.	TRBJ2-2	TRBD1
TGTGCCTGGAGTGGACTAGCGGGGTCGAACACCGGGGAGCTGTTTTTT	CAWSGLAGSNTGELFF	TRBV30	.	TRBJ2-2	TRBD2
TGTGCCAGCATGACAGGGGGCGCGGTCTATGGCTACACCTTC	CASMTGGAVYGYTF	TRBV6-5	.	TRBJ1-2	TRBD1
TGTGCCAGCAGAGGGACTAGCGGGGGCCAAGAGACCCAGTACTTC	CASRGTSGGQETQYF	TRBV6-5	.	TRBJ2-5	TRBD2
TGTGCCAGCAGTGGGACAGCGGTCGGAGAAGCTTTCTTT	CASSGTAVGEAFF	TRBV12-3/TRBV12-4	.	TRBJ1-1	TRBD1
TGTGCCTGGAGTGGGACAGGTGGAAATCAGCCCCAGCATTTT	CAWSGTGGNQPQHF	TRBV30	.	TRBJ1-5	TRBD1
TGTGCCCTCGGGGGGCCCGAGCACTTC	CALGGPEHF	TRBV6-4	.	TRBJ2-4	.
TGTGCCAGCATCCCTCCTCAGGGGAATCAGCCCCAGCATTTT	CASIPPQGNQPQHF	TRBV6-5	.	TRBJ1-5	.
TGTGCCAGCGGACAGGGCGCGAACACCGGGGAGCTGTTTTTT	CASGQGANTGELFF	TRBV2	.	TRBJ2-2	TRBD1
TGTGCCACCAGCGGTCGGACAGGCCCCCCGGGCGGCTACACCTTC	CATSGRTGPPGGYTF	TRBV15	few	TRBJ1-2	TRBD1
TGTGCCACCAGCAGAGACGGGGACAGGGAAAACACCATATATTTT	CATSRDGDRENTIYF	TRBV15	.	TRBJ1-3	TRBD1
TGTGCCAGCAGTGGAGCGGGGGGACCTAACTATGGCTACACCTTC	CASSGAGGPNYGYTF	TRBV5-8	.	TRBJ1-2	.
TGTGCCAGCAGCCCCCGCTCTGACGGACAGGCGAAAAACATTCAGTACTTC	CASSPRSDGQAKNIQYF	TRBV9	.	TRBJ2-4	TRBD1
TGTGCCAGCAGCTTCTGGGCCGGTGAGCAGTTCTTC	CASSFWAGEQFF	TRBV5-5	.	TRBJ2-1	.
TGTGCCAGCAGCGGCAGGGAAGGTAGCTCACCCCTCCACTTT	CASSGREGSSPLHF	TRBV7-8	.	TRBJ1-6	.
TGTGCTAGTGTGGGGGGAGTGTTCACCGGGGAGCTGTTTTTT	CASVGGVFTGELFF	TRBV12-5	.	TRBJ2-2	.
TGTGCCAGCAGTGAGAGAAAATCTGGACAGTATGGCTACACCTTC	CASSERKSGQYGYTF	TRBV2	.	TRBJ1-2	.
TGTGCCAGCAGCTTATACGCAGGGGCCGTCTACGAGCAGTACTTC	CASSLYAGAVYEQYF	TRBV7-8	.	TRBJ2-7	.
TGTGCCAGCACACGAGGCACTGAAGCTTTCTTT	CASTRGTEAFF	TRBV12-3/TRBV12-4	.	TRBJ1-1	.
TGTGCCAGCAGCGCCACAGGGGGCCCCAAGGGGATTCAGTACTTC	CASSATGGPKGIQYF	TRBV9	.	TRBJ2-4	TRBD1
TGTGCCAGCAGCTTTCTGGGGGGCTCCTACAATGAGCAGTTCTTC	CASSFLGGSYNEQFF	TRBV7-2	.	TRBJ2-1	.